This T cell receptor (beta chain) was documented in a study of CD8 T cells in ankylosing spondylitis. Study observations and caveats: Blood from ankylosing spondylitis patients appeared to carry a characteristic eight-variant TCR beta motif. Disease-associated clones were CD8+ and fairly uncommon in peripheral blood. Disease-linked clones were reportedly significantly enriched in matched ankylosing spondylitis synovial fluid.

TCR beta libraries were made by quantitative 5'-RACE with molecular barcodes. In TCRdb, the 5' RACE reads were re-called with MiXCR into one record per CDR3 protein. The table lists about 36,000 distinct CDR3 sequences, approximately 10% of them singletons, with around 20% in the top ten. This CDR3 region has 18 residues. CDR1 and CDR2 from the germline V gene are SGDLS and YYNGEE. The V end was cut by 3 bases, the J end by 5 bases, with 26 bases between. Note on this clonotype: As yet, its antigen is unknown.

The material sequenced was synovial fluid, either unsorted or a sorted T cell fraction (not recorded which). The gene calls are TRBV9 and TRBJ2-5; D is unresolved. This clonotype was sampled from a male donor with ankylosing spondylitis. The CDR3 DNA is TGTGCCAGCAGCGCGAAGGTAGCAGGAGCCGCCTCATGGGAGACCCAGTACTTC. Amino acids: CASSAKVAGAASWETQYF.